These T cell receptor beta chains were read from a single sample in a study of cytomegalovirus exposure and HLA in healthy donors. The repertoire was sequenced with immunoSEQ multiplex PCR; TCRdb's copy has only in-frame clones and lacks some. The repertoire holds 170,000 or so clones, with around 77% as singletons. Sequenced: PBMCs. The receptor source for this set is a man in his 60s in good health and CMV-seronegative. Each CDR3 is given with its conserved first and last residue. Fields, in order: V gene, J gene, clone size, D gene, CDR3 DNA, CDR3 protein. The D gene is left open where the match is weak. The listing skips clone size in some rows; elsewhere it reads once, few, many or a size class.

V gene: TRBV11-3; J gene: TRBJ1-1; clone size: NA; D gene: NA; CDR3 DNA: TGTGCCAGCAGCTTAATAAGAGGGGGTGAAGCTTTCTTT; CDR3 protein: CASSLIRGGEAFF
V gene: TRBV5-4; J gene: TRBJ2-7; clone size: few; D gene: TRBD1; CDR3 DNA: TGTGCCAGCAGCTTACTGACAGGGGATGAGCAGTACTTC; CDR3 protein: CASSLLTGDEQYF
V gene: TRBV13; J gene: TRBJ2-3; clone size: NA; D gene: NA; CDR3 DNA: TGTGCCAGCAGCTTAGGGCGGAGGAGCACAGATACGCAGTATTTT; CDR3 protein: CASSLGRRSTDTQYF
V gene: TRBV19; J gene: TRBJ1-5; clone size: NA; D gene: NA; CDR3 DNA: TGTGCCAGTAGTATCGGACAGCGCAATCAGCCCCAGCATTTT; CDR3 protein: CASSIGQRNQPQHF
V gene: TRBV27; J gene: TRBJ2-7; clone size: NA; D gene: TRBD1; CDR3 DNA: TGTGCCAGCAGTTATGGGACAGGGTCCTACGAGCAGTACTTC; CDR3 protein: CASSYGTGSYEQYF
V gene: TRBV6-4; J gene: TRBJ2-3; clone size: few; D gene: NA; CDR3 DNA: TGTGCCAGCAGTGACGGTAGCGGAGATACGCAGTATTTT; CDR3 protein: CASSDGSGDTQYF
V gene: TRBV6-6; J gene: TRBJ1-6; clone size: NA; D gene: NA; CDR3 DNA: TGTGCCAGCGACTACAGGGAAGGTTCACCCCTCCACTTT; CDR3 protein: CASDYREGSPLHF
V gene: TRBV7-9; J gene: TRBJ2-5; clone size: NA; D gene: NA; CDR3 DNA: TGTGCCAGCAGCTTAGTCGGCAGGTCCACGTACTTC; CDR3 protein: CASSLVGRSTYF
V gene: TRBV5-6; J gene: TRBJ2-5; clone size: NA; D gene: TRBD2; CDR3 DNA: TGTGCCAGCAGCTTGGGACTAGCGTTTGAGGAGACCCAGTACTTC; CDR3 protein: CASSLGLAFEETQYF
V gene: TRBV7-9; J gene: TRBJ1-2; clone size: few; D gene: TRBD1; CDR3 DNA: TGTGCCAGCAGCTCGTCCGGGACAGGTGGGAATGGCTACACCTTC; CDR3 protein: CASSSSGTGGNGYTF
V gene: TRBV19; J gene: TRBJ2-7; clone size: NA; D gene: NA; CDR3 DNA: TGTGCCAGTAGTATAGGCACAAACTACGAGCAGTACTTC; CDR3 protein: CASSIGTNYEQYF
V gene: TRBV5-4; J gene: TRBJ2-3; clone size: NA; D gene: NA; CDR3 DNA: TGTGCCAGCAGCCCCCCCGGGACTCTTGCAGATACGCAGTATTTT; CDR3 protein: CASSPPGTLADTQYF
V gene: TRBV7-3; J gene: TRBJ2-1; clone size: NA; D gene: TRBD2; CDR3 DNA: TGTGCCAGCAGCCTACGTAGCGGGAGGTCCTACAATGAGCAGTTCTTC; CDR3 protein: CASSLRSGRSYNEQFF
V gene: TRBV10-3; J gene: TRBJ2-7; clone size: NA; D gene: NA; CDR3 DNA: TGTGCCATCAGTGGGGAGACCGGGACAAACCCCTACGAGCAGTACTTC; CDR3 protein: CAISGETGTNPYEQYF
V gene: TRBV4-1; J gene: TRBJ2-5; clone size: NA; D gene: TRBD2; CDR3 DNA: TGCGCCAGCAGCCAAGGAGCGGGGGGGGTTTTTTTCGAGGAGACCCAGTACTTC; CDR3 protein: CASSQGAGGVFFEETQYF
V gene: TRBV15; J gene: TRBJ2-1; clone size: few; D gene: TRBD2; CDR3 DNA: TGTGCCACCAGCAGATCAGGACTAGCGGGAGGGAGCTCCTACAATGAGCAGTTCTTC; CDR3 protein: CATSRSGLAGGSSYNEQFF
V gene: TRBV7-9; J gene: TRBJ2-2; clone size: NA; D gene: NA; CDR3 DNA: TGTGCCAGCAGCTTATCCAGGAACACCGGGGAGCTGTTTTTT; CDR3 protein: CASSLSRNTGELFF
V gene: TRBV7-2; J gene: TRBJ2-5; clone size: NA; D gene: NA; CDR3 DNA: TGTGCCAGCAGCTTAGGCGATCGCAGGGGTTTAGAGACCCAGTACTTC; CDR3 protein: CASSLGDRRGLETQYF
V gene: TRBV6-5; J gene: TRBJ1-5; clone size: NA; D gene: NA; CDR3 DNA: TGTGCCAGCAGTAGAGGCTTCACCAATCAGCCCCAGCATTTT; CDR3 protein: CASSRGFTNQPQHF
V gene: TRBV7-9; J gene: TRBJ1-1; clone size: NA; D gene: NA; CDR3 DNA: TGTGCCAGCAGCCGCCTCGGCGGCGGAAACACTGAAGCTTTCTTT; CDR3 protein: CASSRLGGGNTEAFF
V gene: TRBV23-1; J gene: TRBJ1-2; clone size: few; D gene: NA; CDR3 DNA: TGCGCCAGCAGTCAGTTCGTTCGCCCGAACGGCTATGGCTACACCTTC; CDR3 protein: CASSQFVRPNGYGYTF
V gene: TRBV5-6; J gene: TRBJ2-7; clone size: few; D gene: NA; CDR3 DNA: TGTGCCAGCAGTCTCACAGGGCCGAAACTCTACGAGCAGTACTTC; CDR3 protein: CASSLTGPKLYEQYF
V gene: TRBV13; J gene: TRBJ2-1; clone size: NA; D gene: TRBD1; CDR3 DNA: TGTGCCAGCAGCTTAGAGGGGTGGGGGACAGACTTCAATGAGCAGTTCTTC; CDR3 protein: CASSLEGWGTDFNEQFF
V gene: TRBV5-1; J gene: TRBJ2-5; clone size: NA; D gene: NA; CDR3 DNA: TGCGCCAGCAGCTTGGTGTCCAGTCAAGAGACCCAGTACTTC; CDR3 protein: CASSLVSSQETQYF